The 22 T cell receptor beta chains given below trace back to one sample, sequenced in a study of cytomegalovirus exposure and HLA in healthy donors. PCR amplification relied on 60 Vbeta primers (plus 13 Jbeta primers). Only in-frame clones appear in the TCRdb table, and some are missing; sequencing was by immunoSEQ multiplex PCR. The sample lists 100,000 to 150,000 clones, approximately 80% occurring once. The sample comprised PBMCs. All receptors come from a man aged 45 to 65 in good health and CMV-seronegative.

The V gene is TRBV7-7, the J gene TRBJ2-5, with D tentatively TRBD1 (5 bases). CDR1 is SSHAT and CDR2 is FNYEAQ in the germline V gene (reference sequence). This CDR3 region has 16 residues. V was shortened by 1 base and J by 5 bases, with 17 bases between the two germline ends. The CDR3 reads CASSLGVGRVWETQYF. The CDR3 nucleotides are TGTGCCAGCAGCTTAGGTGTGGGCAGGGTTTGGGAGACCCAGTACTTC.

The chain carries TRBV7-2 and TRBJ1-4; weak D call: TRBD1 (6 bases). From germline, CDR1 is SGHTA and CDR2 FQGNSA. The CDR3 consists of 15 residues. V gave up 5 bases and J gave up 4 bases, with 14 bases separating them. The CDR3 DNA follows: TGTGCCAGCAGCGAACAGGGAGAGTATAATGAAAAACTGTTTTTT. The encoded protein is CASSEQGEYNEKLFF. Drawing the rest from reference TRBV7-2 and TRBJ1-4, the complete variable domain is GAGVSQSPSNKVTEKGKDVELRCDPISGHTALYWYRQSLGQGLEFLIYFQGNSAPDKSGLPSDRFSAERTGGSVSTLTIQRTQQEDSAVYLCASSEQGEYNEKLFFGSGTQLSVL.

This chain links TRBV7-9 with TRBJ1-5, with D maybe TRBD1 (6 bases). The CDR3 has 18 residues. Germline V gene data show CDR1 as SEHNR and CDR2 as FQNEAQ (reference sequence). V shed 5 bases and J shed 5 bases, with 25 bases lying between them. The CDR3 DNA sequence: TGTGCCAGCAGCCCCGGGCAGGGGTTTCGTTGGCCAGATCAGCCCCAGCATTTT. Translating gives CASSPGQGFRWPDQPQHF.

This clone was seen only a few times. The genes are TRBV6-1 and TRBJ2-7, with D perhaps TRBD2 (6 bases). V was clipped by 4 bases and J by 3 bases, with 13 bases between them. Germline assignment: CDR1 MNHNS and CDR2 SASEGT. CDR3 length: 14 residues. The CDR3 spells CASSAWGVSYEQYF. Written as DNA, the CDR3 is TGTGCCAGCAGTGCCTGGGGGGTAAGCTACGAGCAGTACTTC.

The chain couples TRBV9 to TRBJ2-3; 12 bases are shared with TRBD2. Losses at the gene ends were 1 base for V and 0 bases for J; bases not matched to a gene: 12. The CDR3 spans 20 residues. Germline V gives CDR1 SGDLS, CDR2 YYNGEE. The chain's CDR3 is CASSVSPTSGRRSSTDTQYF. CDR3 bases: TGTGCCAGCAGCGTATCCCCAACTAGCGGGAGGCGTTCTAGCACAGATACGCAGTATTTT.

This clone occurred a few times. The rearrangement uses TRBV18 and TRBJ2-3; 9 nucleotides agree with TRBD1. Germline-derived CDR1 and CDR2 are KGHSH and LQKENI. The CDR3 loop spans 15 amino acids. With 3 bases clipped from V and 2 bases from J, the junction kept 3 bases outside the gene matches. The CDR3 loop is CASSPRTGVTDTQYF. As DNA, the CDR3 is TGTGCCAGCTCACCCAGGACAGGGGTCACAGATACGCAGTATTTT.

This chain uses TRBV28 with TRBJ2-7; the D is unclear. The CDR3 is made up of 15 amino acids. The V and J ends lost 7 bases and 2 bases respectively, with 18 bases between them. CDR1 is MDHEN and CDR2 is SYDVKM in the germline V gene. The CDR3 nucleotides are TGTGCCAGCACCTCCACTGGAGTTCCCCCCTACGAGCAGTACTTC. Protein product: CASTSTGVPPYEQYF.

The chain joins TRBV6-1 to TRBJ1-2; 7 positions agree with TRBD1. The CDR3 is made up of 14 amino acids. Germline-derived CDR1 and CDR2 are MNHNS and SASEGT. With V trimmed by 4 bases and J by 4 bases, 6 bases remained unmatched. This CDR3 reads CASSARQGTYGYTF. In DNA, the CDR3 is TGTGCCAGCAGTGCCAGACAGGGAACCTATGGCTACACCTTC.

The gene calls are TRBV9 and TRBJ2-3; D remains ambiguous. Germline V gene sequence: CDR1 SGDLS, CDR2 YYNGEE. V dropped 0 bases and J dropped 6 bases, with 5 bases sitting between them. The CDR3 covers 12 residues. As DNA, the CDR3 is TGTGCCAGCAGCGTAGTGGAGGATACGCAGTATTTT. Protein sequence: CASSVVEDTQYF.

This clone appeared a single time. The rearrangement joins TRBV5-4 to TRBJ1-5; TRBD1 agrees at 11 bases. CDR3 length: 15 residues. CDR1 and CDR2 (germline): SGHNT, YYREEE (reference sequence). J gave up 5 bases and V 4 bases, and 5 bases lay outside the gene matches. CDR3 loop: CASSDGQGADQPQHF. The CDR3 nucleotides read TGTGCCAGCAGCGACGGACAGGGGGCCGATCAGCCCCAGCATTTT.

V gene TRBV7-2 combines with J gene TRBJ1-5, with TRBD1 matching 7 bases. This CDR3 is built from 16 residues. Germline V gene data show CDR1 as SGHTA and CDR2 as FQGNSA. The V gene end was trimmed by 2 bases and the J gene end by 6 bases; junction bases not matched to a gene: 10. CDR3 residues: CASSLTQGSPSQPQHF. In DNA, the CDR3 is TGTGCCAGCAGCTTAACACAGGGGTCCCCCAGTCAGCCCCAGCATTTT.

J is TRBJ1-4 and V is TRBV7-2; D gene ambiguous. The CDR3 is made up of 14 amino acids. Germline V gene lookup returns CDR1 SGHTA and CDR2 FQGNSA. V was cut by 1 base and J by 8 bases, with 11 bases left in between. CDR3 sequence (DNA): TGTGCCAGCAGCTTAGGGGGAGGGTTCGAAAAACTGTTTTTT. Translated, it gives CASSLGGGFEKLFF.

The V call is TRBV6-5, the J call TRBJ2-7, with 7 bases matching TRBD1. After removal of 6 bases from V and 0 bases from J, the junction contained 8 bases not matched to a gene. The V gene's germline CDR1 is MNHEY and CDR2 SVGAGI. The CDR3 extends over 15 amino acids. The DNA of the CDR3 is TGTGCCAGCAGCCGATTCCGGGACAGCTCCTACGAGCAGTACTTC. Encoded protein: CASSRFRDSSYEQYF.

The chain is built from TRBV30 and TRBJ2-7; 11 bases fit TRBD1. Germline V gives CDR1 GTSNPN, CDR2 SVGIG (reference sequence). The length of the CDR3 is 13 residues. Germline trimming cut 4 bases from V and 4 bases from J; bases unmatched to any gene: 3. CDR3 bases: TGTGCCTGGATCCGGGACAGGGGGTACGAGCAGTACTTC. Its translation is CAWIRDRGYEQYF.

Comment on this clone: This sample also contains other DNA sequences that code for the same CDR3. The chain carries TRBV5-1 and TRBJ2-5, with D possibly TRBD1 on 6 matching bases. V lost 2 bases to trimming and J lost 4 bases, with 9 bases between them. Looked up from germline, CDR1 is SGHRS and CDR2 is YFSETQ. This CDR3 spans 13 amino acids. CDR3 bases: TGCGCCAGCAGCTTAAAAGGGGGAGAGACCCAGTACTTC. It translates to CASSLKGGETQYF.

The chain's CDR3 is CASSSNRGGIYGYTF. The CDR3 DNA sequence: TGTGCCAGCAGCTCAAACAGGGGGGGGATCTATGGCTACACCTTC. The J gene is TRBJ1-2, the V gene TRBV7-2, with TRBD1 identical over 8 bases. This CDR3 contains 15 residues. V shed 4 bases, J shed 4 bases, and the junction held 8 bases outside the gene matches. The germline CDR1 and CDR2 sequences are SGHTA and FQGNSA.

The V gene is TRBV2, the J gene TRBJ2-3; 9 bases line up with TRBD2. The germline V gene encodes CDR1 SNHLY and CDR2 FYNNEI. There are 17 residues in the CDR3. Unmatched junction bases numbered 9, after V lost 3 bases and J lost 2 bases. CDR3 sequence (DNA): TGTGCCAGCAGTGATGGCGGGAGGGATTCCCTCACAGATACGCAGTATTTT. This encodes CASSDGGRDSLTDTQYF. Variable domain in full (rest from reference TRBV2 and TRBJ2-3): EPEVTQTPSHQVTQMGQEVILRCVPISNHLYFYWYRQILGQKVEFLVSFYNNEISEKSEIFDDQFSVERPDGSNFTLKIRSTKLEDSAMYFCASSDGGRDSLTDTQYFGPGTRLTVL.

The chain is built from TRBV29-1 and TRBJ2-1; the match to TRBD2 covers 10 bases. With V trimmed by 4 bases and J by 4 bases, 1 base remained unmatched. The CDR3 contains 13 residues. Germline assignment: CDR1 SQVTM and CDR2 ANQGSEA. CDR3: CSVGTSGYNEQFF. The CDR3 DNA reads as TGCAGCGTTGGGACTAGCGGATACAATGAGCAGTTCTTC.

This chain uses TRBV16 with TRBJ2-1, with 10 nucleotides matching TRBD2. The CDR3 covers 17 residues. J was trimmed by 5 bases and V by 4 bases; bases with no gene match: 11. Germline assignment: CDR1 KGHSY and CDR2 FQNENV. The CDR3 reads CASSPRPWTSGNNEQFF. CDR3 sequence (DNA): TGTGCCAGCAGCCCCCGACCGTGGACTAGCGGCAACAATGAGCAGTTCTTC.

The chain recombines TRBV7-6 with TRBJ1-6; the D gene is possibly TRBD1 (6 bases). Germline V gene sequence: CDR1 SGHVS, CDR2 FNYEAQ. V gave up 0 bases and J gave up 6 bases, with 15 bases separating them. The CDR3 contains 17 residues. CDR3 in amino acids: CASSLAPGGGRNSPLHF. In DNA, the CDR3 is TGTGCCAGCAGCTTAGCCCCCGGGGGGGGGCGTAATTCACCCCTCCACTTT.

This rearrangement joins TRBV25-1 to TRBJ2-5; D possibly corresponds to TRBD2 (5 bases). V lost 6 bases and J 3 bases, leaving 11 bases between the germline ends. CDR3 length equals 13 residues. CDR1 is MGHDK and CDR2 is SYGVNS in the germline V gene. The CDR3 loop is CASRGVGKETQYF. DNA of the CDR3: TGTGCCAGCAGGGGAGTGGGTAAAGAGACCCAGTACTTC.

The V call is TRBV14, the J call TRBJ1-2; the D gene is possibly TRBD1 (6 bases). CDR1 and CDR2 (germline): SGHDN, FVKESK. The CDR3 consists of 15 residues. The V end lost 2 bases, the J end lost 7 bases, and 17 bases lay between the germline ends. The CDR3 loop is CASSQSLGGALGYTF. The CDR3 coding sequence is TGTGCCAGCAGCCAAAGTCTCGGGGGGGCGCTTGGCTACACCTTC.